These 25 T cell receptor beta chains came from one sample sequenced in a study of early stage breast cancer tumors. Profiling relied on immunoSEQ multiplex PCR, and the TCRdb table lists in-frame clones only, not all of them. The table shows roughly 56,000 clones, with around 80% occurring only once. The sample taken for sequencing was blood. These receptors came from a person aged 30 to 39 with breast cancer.

This chain connects TRBV5-5 to TRBJ2-7, with 10 bases that match TRBD2. The V gene's germline CDR1 is SGHKS and CDR2 YYEKEE (reference sequence). This CDR3 is 18 amino acids long. The trim removed 2 bases at V and 2 bases at J, leaving 13 bases unmatched. The CDR3 DNA reads as TGTGCCAGCAGCTTATCTTTAAGCGGGAGGGCCCTCACCTACGAGCAGTACTTC. Translating it yields CASSLSLSGRALTYEQYF.

The V call is TRBV4-2, the J call TRBJ2-3; D is possibly TRBD2 (6 bases). Germline assignment: CDR1 LGHNA and CDR2 YNFKEQ. Trimming removed 4 bases from V and 2 bases from J, with 13 bases in between. CDR3 length equals 15 residues. CDR3 amino acids: CASSPRDSDTDTQYF. CDR3 sequence (DNA): TGTGCCAGCAGCCCCCGGGACTCAGACACAGATACGCAGTATTTT.

The gene calls are TRBV7-9 and TRBJ1-1; no firm D call. Germline-derived CDR1 and CDR2 are SEHNR and FQNEAQ (reference sequence). CDR3 length equals 14 residues. Trimming stripped 1 base from V and 2 bases from J, with 8 bases between. The CDR3 loop is CASSLGGSNTEAFF. Here the CDR3 DNA reads TGTGCCAGCAGCTTAGGAGGGTCTAACACTGAAGCTTTCTTT.

This clone was observed a single time. The V call is TRBV30, the J call TRBJ2-1; TRBD2 matches at 11 bases. The V segment lost 4 bases and the J segment 5 bases; nucleotides outside the gene matches: 4. Per the germline V gene, CDR1 is GTSNPN and CDR2 is SVGIG (reference sequence). The CDR3 sequence is 14 residues long. This CDR3 is CAWKPSGRNNEQFF. In DNA, the CDR3 is TGTGCCTGGAAACCTAGCGGGAGGAACAATGAGCAGTTCTTC. Based on the CDR3 plus reference TRBV30 and TRBJ2-1, the full variable domain is SQTIHQWPATLVQPVGSPLSLECTVEGTSNPNLYWYRQAAGRGLQLLFYSVGIGQISSEVPQNLSASRPQDRQFILSSKKLLLSDSGFYLCAWKPSGRNNEQFFGPGTRLTVL.

This sequence joins TRBV6-5 and TRBJ2-7; a possible D gene is TRBD1 (6 bases). This CDR3 has 13 amino acids. Trimming left V 6 bases short and J 2 bases short, with 11 bases between. CDR1 is MNHEY, CDR2 SVGAGI, per germline. For the CDR3, the DNA is TGTGCCAGCAGACCCGGACAGACCTACGAGCAGTACTTC. Translating it yields CASRPGQTYEQYF.

The chain couples TRBV30 to TRBJ2-1; D remains ambiguous. The CDR3 is 12 residues long. The germline CDR1 and CDR2 sequences are GTSNPN and SVGIG (reference sequence). V lost 7 bases and J 0 bases, leaving 7 bases between the germline ends. This CDR3 reads CAFGYSYNEQFF. DNA of the CDR3: TGTGCCTTTGGGTACTCCTACAATGAGCAGTTCTTC.

The CDR3 nucleotides are TGCAGCGCCAACCGGGACAGAGAGGGTGAAGCTTTCTTT. Residues: CSANRDREGEAFF. The chain uses TRBV29-1 and TRBJ1-1, with 7 bases matching TRBD1. CDR3 length: 13 residues. V was clipped by 7 bases and J by 7 bases; unmatched bases: 12. Germline assignment: CDR1 SQVTM and CDR2 ANQGSEA.

The chain couples TRBV7-8 to TRBJ1-1, with D possibly being TRBD1 (6 bases). The germline gives CDR1 SGHVS, CDR2 FQNEAQ. V gave up 3 bases and J gave up 6 bases, with 14 bases separating them. The CDR3 totals 14 residues. For the CDR3, the DNA is TGTGCCAGCAGCTTGATTCCAGGGGTCCCTGAAGCTTTCTTT. Translating it yields CASSLIPGVPEAFF.

This chain joins TRBV5-1 and TRBJ1-3; 7 bases align to TRBD1. CDR3 length equals 16 residues. V lost 6 bases and J lost 0; bases outside the gene matches: 9. Germline loops: CDR1 SGHRS, CDR2 YFSETQ. CDR3: CASTSEGAHSGNTIYF. CDR3 nucleotides: TGCGCCAGCACCTCTGAGGGGGCCCACTCTGGAAACACCATATATTTT.

The V and J genes are TRBV7-2 and TRBJ2-2; D remains ambiguous. The CDR3 sequence is 13 residues long. Per the germline V gene, CDR1 is SGHTA and CDR2 is FQGNSA. Trimming took 4 bases from V and 7 from J, leaving 10 bases between them. The CDR3 DNA follows: TGTGCCAGCAGCTCCCGACCGGACGGGGAGCTGTTTTTT. Its protein is CASSSRPDGELFF.

The chain links TRBV10-3 to TRBJ2-7; D gene ambiguous. CDR1 and CDR2 from the germline V gene are ENHRY and SYGVKD. V was pared by 0 bases and J by 3 bases, with 9 bases between. The CDR3 has 14 amino acids. CDR3 coding DNA: TGTGCCATCAGTGAGTCGGGTTCCAACTACGAGCAGTACTTC. It is translated as CAISESGSNYEQYF.

This chain joins TRBV6-5 and TRBJ1-5, with 9 bases that match TRBD1. The CDR3 extends over 15 amino acids. V gave up 4 bases and J gave up 9 bases; unmatched junction bases: 10. CDR1 is MNHEY and CDR2 is SVGAGI in the germline V gene. CDR3 residues: CASSSLGTGNAPQHF. CDR3 nucleotide sequence: TGTGCCAGCAGTTCCCTAGGGACAGGGAACGCGCCCCAGCATTTT.

This chain connects TRBV7-9 to TRBJ2-3, with 8 bases aligning to TRBD2. Germline V gene data show CDR1 as SEHNR and CDR2 as FQNEAQ (reference sequence). The CDR3 is made up of 17 amino acids. J was trimmed by 1 base and V by 2 bases; bases with no gene match: 8. The CDR3 spells CASSLIAWREGTDTQYF. The DNA of the CDR3 is TGTGCCAGCAGCTTAATCGCATGGCGGGAGGGCACAGATACGCAGTATTTT.

CDR3 DNA: TGTGCCAGCACCTCCTTCCAGGGGCCCTCCTACGAGCAGTACTTC. Translation gives CASTSFQGPSYEQYF. V usage is TRBV7-8 and J usage is TRBJ2-5; D is perhaps TRBD1 (6 bases). The DNA end is a closer match to TRBJ2-7, so the J assignment may be wrong. Germline values: CDR1 SGHVS, CDR2 FQNEAQ. The CDR3 length is 15 residues.

This clone has only a few counts. The chain employs TRBV7-2 and TRBJ1-2, with D perhaps TRBD1 (5 bases). CDR1 is SGHTA, CDR2 FQGNSA, per germline. The CDR3 runs 14 residues. Trimming removed 0 bases from V and 2 bases from J, with 7 bases in between. CDR3 in amino acids: CASSLAGGNYGYTF. CDR3 nucleotide sequence: TGTGCCAGCAGCTTAGCTGGGGGGAACTATGGCTACACCTTC.

This clone was seen only a few times. The chain employs TRBV10-1 and TRBJ2-7, with D possibly matching TRBD2 (5 bases). The CDR3 has 15 residues. Looked up from germline, CDR1 is WNHNN and CDR2 is SYGVQD (reference sequence). V was cut by 3 bases and J by 0 bases, with 12 bases left in between. The CDR3 protein is CASSDVRGASYEQYF. DNA for the CDR3: TGCGCCAGCAGTGATGTCCGGGGAGCCTCCTACGAGCAGTACTTC.

This clone was observed a handful of times. The chain has TRBV9 and TRBJ1-1; no clear D. Germline CDR1 reads SGDLS; CDR2 reads YYNGEE. V was shortened by 0 bases and J by 4 bases, with 10 bases between the two germline ends. The CDR3 is 14 residues long. The CDR3 here is CASSVGSMGTEAFF. CDR3 nucleotides: TGTGCCAGCAGCGTAGGGTCCATGGGCACTGAAGCTTTCTTT.

DNA of the CDR3: TGTGCCAGCAGGGTACAGGGGGCCCACTACGAGCAGTACTTC. Amino acid sequence: CASRVQGAHYEQYF. This chain joins TRBV6-5 and TRBJ2-7; 9 bases are shared with TRBD1. Germline trimming cut 6 bases from V and 3 bases from J; bases unmatched to any gene: 6. This CDR3 has 14 amino acids. In germline, CDR1 is MNHEY, CDR2 SVGAGI.

The CDR3 DNA sequence: TGCGCCAGCCGTCCAGTGGGGCGCCACAATGAGCAGTTCTTC. Protein: CASRPVGRHNEQFF. The rearrangement links TRBV4-1 to TRBJ2-1, with TRBD1 as a possible D gene (5 bases). V lost 8 bases to trimming and J lost 5 bases, with 16 bases between them. This CDR3 region has 14 residues. Germline values: CDR1 MGHRA, CDR2 YSYEKL.

The chain carries TRBV30 and TRBJ2-5; D might be TRBD1 (6 bases). The germline V gene has CDR1 GTSNPN and CDR2 SVGIG (reference sequence). V lost 2 bases and J lost 11, with 15 bases in between. The CDR3 covers 12 residues. CDR3 residues: CAWSRKTGNQYF. The CDR3 nucleotides are TGTGCCTGGAGTCGAAAAACAGGGAATCAGTACTTC.

V gene TRBV4-3 combines with J gene TRBJ2-3; TRBD2 matches at 7 bases. The germline gives CDR1 LGHNA, CDR2 YSLEER. This CDR3 is 13 amino acids long. The ends lost 3 bases at V and 10 bases at J; junction bases unmatched: 7. The CDR3 DNA sequence: TGCGCCAGCAGCCAGGGTAAGCGGGATTCGCAGTATTTT. It specifies CASSQGKRDSQYF.

The V and J genes are TRBV11-2 and TRBJ2-1; 8 bases map to TRBD2. CDR3 length: 14 amino acids. Trimming removed 8 bases from V and 4 bases from J; junction bases left unmatched: 7. CDR1 SGHAT and CDR2 FQNNGV come from the germline V gene. The CDR3 spells CASREGNLYNEQFF. The CDR3 DNA is TGTGCCAGCCGGGAGGGTAACCTATACAATGAGCAGTTCTTC. Filled out from reference TRBV11-2 and TRBJ2-1, the complete variable domain reads EAGVAQSPRYKIIEKRQSVAFWCNPISGHATLYWYQQILGQGPKLLIQFQNNGVVDDSQLPKDRFSAERLKGVDSTLKIQPAKLEDSAVYLCASREGNLYNEQFFGPGTRLTVL.

The rearrangement joins TRBV4-3 to TRBJ2-3, with 9 bases fitting TRBD2. After removal of 1 base from V and 5 bases from J, the junction contained 10 bases not matched to a gene. Per germline, CDR1 LGHNA and CDR2 YSLEER. The CDR3 runs 17 residues. CDR3 region: CASSQGLAGEGGDTQYF. The CDR3 bases are TGCGCCAGCAGCCAAGGTTTAGCGGGAGAGGGTGGAGATACGCAGTATTTT.

This clone appeared a single time. This chain connects TRBV6-5 to TRBJ1-6; D might be TRBD1 (5 bases). The CDR3 has 15 residues. The V gene lost 3 bases and the J gene lost 10 bases, with 16 bases spanning the gap. Germline V gene sequence: CDR1 MNHEY, CDR2 SVGAGI. CDR3 residues: CASSYWGEGRSPLHF. The CDR3 DNA reads TGTGCCAGCAGTTATTGGGGGGAGGGACGATCACCCCTCCACTTT.

The chain recombines TRBV7-7 with TRBJ1-4, with unresolved D. This CDR3 has 15 amino acids. With 3 bases removed from V and 0 bases from J, the gap between germline ends came to 8 bases. CDR1 is SSHAT, CDR2 FNYEAQ, per germline (reference sequence). The CDR3: CASSFGRATNEKLFF. Written as DNA, the CDR3 is TGTGCCAGCAGCTTTGGTCGTGCAACTAATGAAAAACTGTTTTTT.